The 10 T cell receptor beta chains below come from one sample, sequenced in a study of lymphopenia after photon versus proton radiotherapy. Produced via immunoSEQ multiplex PCR; TCRdb's table is partial and in-frame only. The data contain about 64,000 clones, around 90% of them singletons. The sample consisted of peripheral blood, taken from a patient treated with proton-based radiotherapy. Every receptor here comes from a man aged 80 or over with esophageal cancer.

The rearrangement uses TRBV4-3 and TRBJ2-7; 13 bases line up with TRBD2. The CDR3 length is 15 residues. Germline CDR1 is LGHNA and CDR2 is YSLEER. Trimming at V came to 4 bases and at J to 3 bases, leaving 3 bases not matched to a gene. CDR3 protein: CASSLRTSGSYEQYF. In nucleotides, the CDR3 is TGCGCCAGCAGCCTCCGGACTAGCGGGAGCTACGAGCAGTACTTC.

This sequence joins TRBV18 and TRBJ1-1; a weak D match, TRBD1 (5 bases). The CDR3 consists of 14 residues. V lost 2 bases to trimming and J lost 8 bases, with 15 bases between them. Germline CDR1 is KGHSH and CDR2 is LQKENI. In DNA, the CDR3 is TGTGCCAGCTCACCAGGGGCGCGCAGGGTCGAAGCTTTCTTT. Its translation: CASSPGARRVEAFF.

This chain links TRBV6-6 with TRBJ2-1; TRBD1 matches 8 bases. Looked up from germline, CDR1 is MNHNY and CDR2 is SVGAGI (reference sequence). Germline trimming cut 6 bases from V and 4 bases from J; bases unmatched to any gene: 8. The CDR3 covers 15 residues. The CDR3 protein is CASSLNGDRYNEQFF. DNA of the CDR3: TGTGCCAGCAGCCTTAACGGGGACAGGTACAATGAGCAGTTCTTC.

The J gene is TRBJ2-7, the V gene TRBV18, with D tentatively TRBD1 (6 bases). V was trimmed by 0 bases and J by 0 bases, leaving 12 bases between them. Looked up from germline, CDR1 is KGHSH and CDR2 is LQKENI. The CDR3 loop spans 16 amino acids. CDR3 DNA: TGTGCCAGCTCACCACCGAACAGGGATAGCTCCTACGAGCAGTACTTC. This gives the protein CASSPPNRDSSYEQYF. Drawing the rest from reference TRBV18 and TRBJ2-7, the complete variable domain is NAGVMQNPRHLVRRRGQEARLRCSPMKGHSHVYWYRQLPEEGLKFMVYLQKENIIDESGMPKERFSAEFPKEGPSILRIQQVVRGDSAAYFCASSPPNRDSSYEQYFGPGTRLTVT.

Here the CDR3 reads CASSLNFRSSYNEQFF. For the CDR3, the DNA is TGTGCCAGCAGCTTAAATTTCCGAAGCTCCTACAATGAGCAGTTCTTC. The V and J genes are TRBV7-2 and TRBJ2-1; D gene unclear. Trimming took 2 bases from V and 0 from J, leaving 11 bases between them. The CDR3 loop spans 16 amino acids. Germline assignment: CDR1 SGHTA and CDR2 FQGNSA.

The chain recombines TRBV30 with TRBJ1-1; D gene unclear. V was pared by 3 bases and J by 8 bases, with 16 bases between. The germline V gene has CDR1 GTSNPN and CDR2 SVGIG (reference sequence). The CDR3 consists of 13 residues. The CDR3 region has the DNA TGTGCCTGGAGACCAACCCGGTCCGCCGAAGCTTTCTTT. Amino acids: CAWRPTRSAEAFF.

The V gene is TRBV7-9, the J gene TRBJ1-4; D perhaps matches TRBD1 (5 bases). CDR3 size: 17 residues. Germline V CDR1 and CDR2: SEHNR, FQNEAQ (reference sequence). Between the trimmed V and J ends, which lost 1 base and 0 bases, there was a span of 12 bases. The CDR3 reads CASSLGDRFTTNEKLFF. CDR3 DNA sequence: TGTGCCAGCAGCTTAGGGGACCGATTTACAACTAATGAAAAACTGTTTTTT.

The chain recombines TRBV5-4 with TRBJ2-3, with 8 bases fitting TRBD2. The ends lost 4 bases at V and 3 bases at J; junction bases unmatched: 10. Per the germline V gene, CDR1 is SGHNT and CDR2 is YYREEE (reference sequence). The CDR3 length is 16 residues. The CDR3 sequence is CASSPPTSGSTDTQYF. The CDR3 nucleotides are TGTGCCAGCAGCCCCCCCACTAGCGGCTCAACAGATACGCAGTATTTT. Together with reference TRBV5-4 and TRBJ2-3, the CDR3 gives the full variable domain: ETGVTQSPTHLIKTRGQQVTLRCSSQSGHNTVSWYQQALGQGPQFIFQYYREEENGRGNFPPRFSGLQFPNYSSELNVNALELDDSALYLCASSPPTSGSTDTQYFGPGTRLTVL.

The chain has TRBV14 and TRBJ2-5; D is ambiguous. The last part of the DNA fits TRBJ2-7 better; the J call may be wrong. Germline V lookup: CDR1 SGHDN, CDR2 FVKESK. There are 15 residues in the CDR3. In DNA, the CDR3 is TGTGCCAGCAGCCAAGATGTAGGGTTGTCCTACGAGCAGTACTTC. Translated: CASSQDVGLSYEQYF.

The chain links TRBV7-6 to TRBJ1-1, with D tentatively TRBD1 (6 bases). Per germline, CDR1 SGHVS and CDR2 FNYEAQ. The CDR3 is 14 residues long. With 1 base removed from V and 3 bases from J, the gap between germline ends came to 9 bases. CDR3: CASSLDRVDTEAFF. CDR3 nucleotides: TGTGCCAGCAGCTTAGACAGGGTGGACACTGAAGCTTTCTTT.